This is a list of T cell receptor beta chains from one sample in a study of shared clonotypes between healthy human individuals. Generated by immunoSEQ multiplex PCR, the TCRdb table keeps only in-frame clones and is missing some. The table lists over a million clones, 65% to 80% of them singletons. Input material: memory CD4+ T cells sorted from blood. The receptor source for this set is a man in his late teens or twenties in good health. The CDR3 runs from the conserved cysteine through the conserved F or W. A D gene is named only where the DNA matches it firmly. Rows give clone size only sometimes, using once, few, many, or a class for an expanded clone.

d_call: TRBD2; j_call: TRBJ2-7; v_call: TRBV7-9; clone_size: -; cdr3_nt: TGTGCCAGCAGCCGAGACAGCGGGGGCGAGCAGTACTTC; cdr3_aa: CASSRDSGGEQYF
d_call: -; j_call: TRBJ2-5; v_call: TRBV7-2; clone_size: -; cdr3_nt: TGTGCCAGCAGCCTACAGGGACCTCCCACCCAGTACTTC; cdr3_aa: CASSLQGPPTQYF
d_call: -; j_call: TRBJ2-1; v_call: TRBV6-1; clone_size: -; cdr3_nt: TGTGCCAGCAGTGTGTCCTACGGGACGCAGCAGTTCTTC; cdr3_aa: CASSVSYGTQQFF
d_call: -; j_call: TRBJ2-7; v_call: TRBV7-9; clone_size: -; cdr3_nt: TGTGCCAGCAGCCCCTACAGGGAATCCTACGAGCAGTACTTC; cdr3_aa: CASSPYRESYEQYF
d_call: TRBD2; j_call: TRBJ2-1; v_call: TRBV7-2; clone_size: -; cdr3_nt: TGTGCCAGCAGCTACAGGCCGGGACTAGCGGGAAACAATGAGCAGTTCTTC; cdr3_aa: CASSYRPGLAGNNEQFF
d_call: -; j_call: TRBJ2-4; v_call: TRBV5-6; clone_size: -; cdr3_nt: TGTGCCAGCAGCTTTCAAGAAGCCAAAAACATTCAGTACTTC; cdr3_aa: CASSFQEAKNIQYF
d_call: -; j_call: TRBJ2-3; v_call: TRBV2; clone_size: -; cdr3_nt: TGTGCCAGCAGTGAACTTCGGGATACGCAGTATTTT; cdr3_aa: CASSELRDTQYF
d_call: -; j_call: TRBJ1-4; v_call: TRBV19; clone_size: -; cdr3_nt: TGTGCCAGTAGTATATGGGGAACTAATGAAAAACTGTTTTTT; cdr3_aa: CASSIWGTNEKLFF
d_call: -; j_call: TRBJ1-1; v_call: TRBV5-6; clone_size: -; cdr3_nt: TGTGCCAGCAGCCCCTGGACACTACAGAACACTGAAGCTTTCTTT; cdr3_aa: CASSPWTLQNTEAFF
d_call: -; j_call: TRBJ2-1; v_call: TRBV5-8; clone_size: -; cdr3_nt: TGTGCCAGCAGCTCCCCCATAATGTCAAGCTCCTACAATGAGCAGTTCTTC; cdr3_aa: CASSSPIMSSSYNEQFF
d_call: -; j_call: TRBJ1-3; v_call: TRBV5-1; clone_size: -; cdr3_nt: TGCGCCAGCAGCTTGGAGGCACGCCGGGCGACTGGAAACACCATATATTTT; cdr3_aa: CASSLEARRATGNTIYF
d_call: -; j_call: TRBJ2-2; v_call: TRBV10-3; clone_size: -; cdr3_nt: TGTGCCATTAGGAAAACAGGGTTAGACACCGGGGAGCTGTTTTTT; cdr3_aa: CAIRKTGLDTGELFF
d_call: TRBD1; j_call: TRBJ1-5; v_call: TRBV7-9; clone_size: -; cdr3_nt: TGTGCCAGCAGCCTGACAGGGGACAATCAGCCCCAGCATTTT; cdr3_aa: CASSLTGDNQPQHF
d_call: -; j_call: TRBJ2-3; v_call: TRBV6-6; clone_size: -; cdr3_nt: TGTGCCAGCAGTTACGGGGTCAGCACAGATACGCAGTATTTT; cdr3_aa: CASSYGVSTDTQYF
d_call: -; j_call: TRBJ1-4; v_call: TRBV18; clone_size: -; cdr3_nt: TGTGCCAGCTCACCACCTGGGGGCTTGGGGGAAAAACTGTTTTTT; cdr3_aa: CASSPPGGLGEKLFF
d_call: TRBD1; j_call: TRBJ2-5; v_call: TRBV5-1; clone_size: many; cdr3_nt: TGCGCCAGCAGCTTGGAGCCCCCAGGGGGCGAGGAGACCCAGTACTTC; cdr3_aa: CASSLEPPGGEETQYF
d_call: TRBD1; j_call: TRBJ2-6; v_call: TRBV6-6; clone_size: -; cdr3_nt: TGTGCCAGCAGTTCCGGGACAGCATCTGGGGCCAACGTCCTGACTTTC; cdr3_aa: CASSSGTASGANVLTF
d_call: -; j_call: TRBJ2-5; v_call: TRBV2; clone_size: -; cdr3_nt: TGTGCCAGCAGTGAGGAGGAGACCCAGTACTTC; cdr3_aa: CASSEEETQYF
d_call: -; j_call: TRBJ2-5; v_call: TRBV19; clone_size: -; cdr3_nt: TGTGCCAGTAGGGTGTCACCCAGGCAAGAGACTCAGTACTTC; cdr3_aa: CASRVSPRQETQYF
d_call: -; j_call: TRBJ2-7; v_call: TRBV6-5; clone_size: -; cdr3_nt: TGTGCCAGCAGTTACAGGGCACGCTCCTACGAGCAGTACTTC; cdr3_aa: CASSYRARSYEQYF
d_call: -; j_call: TRBJ2-2; v_call: TRBV11-3; clone_size: -; cdr3_nt: TGTGCCAGCAGCCCTTATAACACCGGGGAGCTGTTTTTT; cdr3_aa: CASSPYNTGELFF
d_call: TRBD2; j_call: TRBJ2-1; v_call: TRBV11-2; clone_size: once; cdr3_nt: TGTGCCAGCAGCGAAATAGCGGGGAGCCAGTTCTTC; cdr3_aa: CASSEIAGSQFF
d_call: -; j_call: TRBJ1-1; v_call: TRBV5-1; clone_size: many; cdr3_nt: TGCGCCAGCAGCTTGCAGGGCAAGGGGACTGAAGCTTTCTTT; cdr3_aa: CASSLQGKGTEAFF
d_call: TRBD1; j_call: TRBJ1-1; v_call: TRBV25-1; clone_size: -; cdr3_nt: TGTGCCAGCAGTGACAGGGGGCTGGCTGAAGCTTTCTTT; cdr3_aa: CASSDRGLAEAFF
d_call: TRBD1; j_call: TRBJ2-3; v_call: TRBV2; clone_size: -; cdr3_nt: TGTGCCAGCAGGCAGCAGGGGGCATCAGGTACGCAGTATTTT; cdr3_aa: CASRQQGASGTQYF
d_call: -; j_call: TRBJ1-4; v_call: TRBV7-2; clone_size: once; cdr3_nt: TGTGCCAGCAGCTTAGAACGGGGAAGAAATGAAAAACTGTTTTTT; cdr3_aa: CASSLERGRNEKLFF
d_call: -; j_call: TRBJ1-2; v_call: TRBV4-1; clone_size: few; cdr3_nt: TGCGCCAGCAGCCCCCGGGAAGGAGGGGTTTTTGGCTACACCTTC; cdr3_aa: CASSPREGGVFGYTF
d_call: -; j_call: TRBJ2-1; v_call: TRBV11-2; clone_size: once; cdr3_nt: TGTGCCAGCAGAAAAACCGGGACCCCCCTGTTCTTC; cdr3_aa: CASRKTGTPLFF
d_call: TRBD1; j_call: TRBJ2-5; v_call: TRBV19; clone_size: -; cdr3_nt: TGTGCCAGTAGAGCGCCGGGACAGGGGGCGGGAGAGACCCAGTACTTC; cdr3_aa: CASRAPGQGAGETQYF
d_call: TRBD1; j_call: TRBJ1-1; v_call: TRBV6-1; clone_size: -; cdr3_nt: TGTGCCAGCAGTCAAACAGGGGTCCTGGGAGCTTTCTTT; cdr3_aa: CASSQTGVLGAFF
d_call: TRBD2; j_call: TRBJ2-7; v_call: TRBV18; clone_size: -; cdr3_nt: TGTGCCAGCTCACCAAAAGGGACTAGCGGTTCCTACGAGCAGTACTTC; cdr3_aa: CASSPKGTSGSYEQYF